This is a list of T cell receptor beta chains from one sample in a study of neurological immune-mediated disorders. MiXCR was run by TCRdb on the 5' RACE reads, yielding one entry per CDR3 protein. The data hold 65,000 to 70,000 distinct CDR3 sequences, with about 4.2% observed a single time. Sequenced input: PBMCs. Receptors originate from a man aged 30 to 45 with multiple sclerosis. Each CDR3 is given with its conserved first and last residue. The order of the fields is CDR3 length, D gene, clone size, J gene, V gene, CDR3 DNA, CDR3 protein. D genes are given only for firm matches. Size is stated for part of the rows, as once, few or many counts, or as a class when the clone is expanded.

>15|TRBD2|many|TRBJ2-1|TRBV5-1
TGCGCCAGCAGCTTGACTAGCGGGGGGAGGAATGAGCAGTTCTTC
CASSLTSGGRNEQFF
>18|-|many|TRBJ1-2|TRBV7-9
TGTGCCAGCAGCTTACCCGGGGGCATCGGGACGGGGCTCGGGGGCTACACCTTC
CASSLPGGIGTGLGGYTF
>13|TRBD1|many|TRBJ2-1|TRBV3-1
TGTGCCAGCAGCCGGGGACAGGTCTATGAGCAGTTCTTC
CASSRGQVYEQFF
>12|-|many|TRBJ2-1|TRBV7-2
TGTGCCAGCAGCCAAGGGGGGAGGGAGCAGTTCTTC
CASSQGGREQFF
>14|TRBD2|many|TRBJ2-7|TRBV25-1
TGTGCCAGCAGTGGGACTAGCGGACCCTACGAGCAGTACTTC
CASSGTSGPYEQYF
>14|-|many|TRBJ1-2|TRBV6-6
TGTGCCAGCAGTCCACAGGGTTCTAACTATGGCTACACCTTC
CASSPQGSNYGYTF
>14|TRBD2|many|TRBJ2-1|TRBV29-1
TGCAGCGTTGATTTTTTGCGGGGGGGCACTGAGCAGTTCTTC
CSVDFLRGGTEQFF
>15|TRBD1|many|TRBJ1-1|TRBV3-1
TGTGCCAGCAGCCAAGCCGGGACAGAGAACACTGAAGCTTTCTTT
CASSQAGTENTEAFF
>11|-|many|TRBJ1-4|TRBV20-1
TGCAGTGCGACTCAGAGTGAAAAACTGTTTTTT
CSATQSEKLFF
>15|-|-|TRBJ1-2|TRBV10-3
TGTGCCATCAGTGAAGAGGCAGGTAACAACTATGGCTACACCTTC
CAISEEAGNNYGYTF
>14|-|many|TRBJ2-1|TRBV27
TGTGCCAGCCTACGAGGCGCCTCCTACAATGAGCAGTTCTTC
CASLRGASYNEQFF
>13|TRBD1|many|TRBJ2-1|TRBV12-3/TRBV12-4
TGTGCCAGCAGCCCCGCCGCGGACAGGGGTCAGTTCTTC
CASSPAADRGQFF
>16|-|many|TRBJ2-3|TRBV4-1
TGCGCCAGCAGCCAACATCGGCGCGGGGACACAGATACGCAGTATTTT
CASSQHRRGDTDTQYF
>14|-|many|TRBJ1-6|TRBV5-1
TGCGCCAGCAGCTTGGGGCAGGGTTATTCACCCCTCAACTTT
CASSLGQGYSPLNF
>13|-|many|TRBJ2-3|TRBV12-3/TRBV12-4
TGTGCCAGCAGTCCTGGGACGACAGATACGCAGTATTTT
CASSPGTTDTQYF
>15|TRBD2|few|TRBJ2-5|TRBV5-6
TGTGCCAGCAGCACCGAGACTAGCGGCCAAGAGACCCAGTACTTC
CASSTETSGQETQYF
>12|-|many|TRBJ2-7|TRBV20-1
TGCAGTGCTGGGCGGGGCGACTACGAGCAGTACTTC
CSAGRGDYEQYF
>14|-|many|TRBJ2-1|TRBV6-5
TGTGCCAGCAGTTACTCTCGAGGATTGAATGAGCAGTTCTTC
CASSYSRGLNEQFF
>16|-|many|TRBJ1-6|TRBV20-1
TGCAGTGCTAGAGATCCAAATTCTGGGGGTGGATCACCCCTCCACTTT
CSARDPNSGGGSPLHF
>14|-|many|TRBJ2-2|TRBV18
TGTGCCAGCTCACCAGGGACGGAGCGCGGGGAGCTGTTTTTT
CASSPGTERGELFF
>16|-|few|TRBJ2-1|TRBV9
TGTGCCAGCAGCGTAGCAAGCGGGACAACCTACAATGAGCAGTTCTTC
CASSVASGTTYNEQFF
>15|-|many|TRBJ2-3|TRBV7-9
TGTGCCAGCAGCATCGGACTAGGGGGGACAGATACGCAGTATTTT
CASSIGLGGTDTQYF
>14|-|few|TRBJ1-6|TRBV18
TGTGCCAGCTCACCGGGTGGGACGGACTCACCCCTCAACTTT
CASSPGGTDSPLNF
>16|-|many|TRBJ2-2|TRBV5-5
TGTGCCAGCAGCTTGGTTTGGCAGAAGAACACCGGGGAGCTGTTTTTT
CASSLVWQKNTGELFF
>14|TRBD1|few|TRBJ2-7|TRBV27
TGTGCCAGCGGGCAAGGGGGCGGTATCTACGAGCAGTACTTC
CASGQGGGIYEQYF
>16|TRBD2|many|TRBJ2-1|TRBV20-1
TGCAGTGCACCCAAACGGGGGGGAGTGGGCTACAATGAGCAGTTCTTC
CSAPKRGGVGYNEQFF
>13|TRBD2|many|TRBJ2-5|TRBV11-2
TGTGCCAGCAGCCGGGGACTACGCGAGACCCAGTACTTC
CASSRGLRETQYF
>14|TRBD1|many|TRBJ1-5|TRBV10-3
TGTGCCATCAGCGAGACAGGGGGCAATCAGCCCCAGAATTTT
CAISETGGNQPQNF
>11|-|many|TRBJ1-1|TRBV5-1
TGCGCCAGCGCCGGGGTTACTGAAGCTTTCTTT
CASAGVTEAFF
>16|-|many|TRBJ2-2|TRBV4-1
TGCGCCAGCAGCCAGGACGGGACCATTAATTCCGGGGAGCTGTTTTTT
CASSQDGTINSGELFF
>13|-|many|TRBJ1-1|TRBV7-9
TGTGCCAGCACCAAGTGGGGGAACACTGAAGCTTTCTTT
CASTKWGNTEAFF
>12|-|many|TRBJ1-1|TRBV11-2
TGTGCCAGCAGTTCCACGGACGGTGAAGCTTTCTTT
CASSSTDGEAFF
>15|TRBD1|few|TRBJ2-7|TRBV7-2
TGTGCCAGCAGCTTAGAGGACAGGGTCTTTCACGAGCAGTACTTC
CASSLEDRVFHEQYF
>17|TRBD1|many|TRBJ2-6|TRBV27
TGTGCCAGCAGTTTCCGGGACAGAAGCTCTGGGGCCAACGTCCTGACTTTC
CASSFRDRSSGANVLTF
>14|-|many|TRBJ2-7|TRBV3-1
TGTGCCAGCAGCCCCCGGGACTTTCACTACGAGCAGTACTTC
CASSPRDFHYEQYF
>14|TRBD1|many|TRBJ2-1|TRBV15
TGTGCCACCAGCAGACCTGACAGGGTCCATGAGCAGTTCTTC
CATSRPDRVHEQFF
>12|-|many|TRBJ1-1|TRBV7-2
TGTGCCAGCAGCCTCTTGGACACTGAAGCTTTCTTT
CASSLLDTEAFF
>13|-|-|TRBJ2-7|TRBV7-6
TGTGCCAGCAGCCCCTGGCGGGACTACGAGCAGTACTTC
CASSPWRDYEQYF
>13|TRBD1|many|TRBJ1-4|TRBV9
TGTGCCAGCAGCACCGGGACAGGGGAAAAACTGTTTTTT
CASSTGTGEKLFF
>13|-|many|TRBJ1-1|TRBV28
TGTGCCAGCACCTCCGGGTTGGGTACTGAAGCTTTCTTT
CASTSGLGTEAFF
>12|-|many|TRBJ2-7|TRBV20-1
TGCAGTGCTTGGGGGGACTCCTACGAGCAGTACTTC
CSAWGDSYEQYF
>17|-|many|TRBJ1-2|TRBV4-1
TGCGCCAGCAGCCAAGGGTCCCAAATCAGGGGAAGGCATGGCTACACCTTC
CASSQGSQIRGRHGYTF
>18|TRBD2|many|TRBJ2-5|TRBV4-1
TGCGCCAGCAGCCAAGTAATCCTAGCGGGCCGTCTTTGGGAGACCCAGTACTTC
CASSQVILAGRLWETQYF
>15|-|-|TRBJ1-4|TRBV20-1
TGCAGTGCTACTGACCCGGGGACAACTAATGAAAAACTGTTTTTT
CSATDPGTTNEKLFF
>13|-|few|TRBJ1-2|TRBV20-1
TGCAGTGCACCCAATAAAGGGTACTATGGCTACACCTTC
CSAPNKGYYGYTF
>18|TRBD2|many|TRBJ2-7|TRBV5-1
TGCGCCAGCAGCTCCGGGACTAGCGGGGGCCTTAGCTCCTACGAGCAGTACTTC
CASSSGTSGGLSSYEQYF
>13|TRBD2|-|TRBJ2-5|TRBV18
TGTGCCAGCGGTGGGACTAGCGGAGAGACCCAGTACTTC
CASGGTSGETQYF
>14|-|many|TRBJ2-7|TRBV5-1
TGCGCCAGCAGCCCCCTAAACGTTTTCTACGAGCAGTACTTC
CASSPLNVFYEQYF
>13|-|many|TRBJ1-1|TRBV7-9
TGTGCCAGCAGCTTAGGACCGATCACTGAAGCTTTCTTT
CASSLGPITEAFF